What follows describes a single TCR beta chain. The germline gene is not matched at one end of the junction; a read error may be the cause. These data are taken from a study of shared clonotypes between healthy human individuals. This CDR3 has 13 amino acids. The germline V gene encodes CDR1 SGHTA and CDR2 FQGNSA. Produced via immunoSEQ multiplex PCR; TCRdb's table is partial and in-frame only. The repertoire holds around 700,000 clones, less than 80% seen once, with 1.5% to 2% in the top ten. V is TRBV7-2 and J is TRBJ2-5; tentative D call: TRBD2 (7 bases). This clonotype was sampled from a woman under 40 in good health. Sequencing used memory CD4+ T cells sorted from blood. Subset defined: CD45RA-negative fraction. This CDR3 is CVSVAGLTGTQYF. The CDR3 DNA is TGTGTCAGCGTAGCGGGCTTGACAGGGACCCAGTACTTC.